This T cell receptor (beta chain) originates from a study of blood T cell repertoires in COVID-19. Assay: immunoSEQ multiplex PCR; the TCRdb copy retains only in-frame clones and omits some. This table holds about 260,000 clones, over 80% found once. This CDR3 is built from 16 residues. J was trimmed by 2 bases and V by 2 bases; bases with no gene match: 8. Germline V gives CDR1 SGHRS, CDR2 YFSETQ. The chain combines TRBV5-1 with TRBJ2-7; 9 nucleotides align to TRBD1. The sequence derives from a woman aged 40 to 50 who had recovered from COVID-19. Specimen: peripheral blood. CDR3 sequence (DNA): TGCGCCAGCAGCTTTACAGGGGGCTTGGATCCCTACGAGCAGTACTTC. Translation: CASSFTGGLDPYEQYF.